This T cell receptor (beta chain) is from a study of shared clonotypes between healthy human individuals. About this clone itself: What it recognizes is unknown.

Trimming removed 2 bases at V and 4 bases at J, with 16 bases between. Looked up from germline, CDR1 is ENHRY and CDR2 is SYGVKD. The CDR3 covers 16 residues. Study-wide points: Non-shared clonotypes showed lower generation probabilities than clonotypes common to all four donors. Some naive CD4 clonotypes, 4% to 6%, turned up in common across several donors. Tissue TCR repertoires likely differ from these blood-only repertoires.

CD45RO-negative, CCR7-positively selected cells formed the naive CD8 fraction, excluding terminally differentiated effector memory CD45RA+ cells. Assay used: immunoSEQ multiplex PCR; TCRdb lists only in-frame clones, some missing. The sample shows about 2.1 million clones, just over 90% of them seen only once. Sequenced sample: naive CD8+ T cells from PBMCs. The rearrangement uses TRBV10-3 and TRBJ2-3; D is undetermined. This sequence originates from a man between 18 and 29 years old in good health. Some clones in this sample may be carry-over from other donors' samples. CDR3 amino acids: CAISEPDLPMADTQYF. The CDR3 bases are TGTGCCATCAGTGAGCCGGACCTTCCAATGGCAGATACGCAGTATTTT.